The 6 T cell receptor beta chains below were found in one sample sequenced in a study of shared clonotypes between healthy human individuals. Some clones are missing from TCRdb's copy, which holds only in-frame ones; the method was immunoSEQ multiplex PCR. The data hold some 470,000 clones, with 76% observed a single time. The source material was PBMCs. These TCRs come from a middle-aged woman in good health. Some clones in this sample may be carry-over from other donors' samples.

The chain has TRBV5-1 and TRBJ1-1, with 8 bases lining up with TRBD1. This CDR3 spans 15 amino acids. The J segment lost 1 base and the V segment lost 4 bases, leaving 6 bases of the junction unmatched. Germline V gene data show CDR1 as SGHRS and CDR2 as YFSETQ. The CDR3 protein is CASSPGQGRNTEAFF. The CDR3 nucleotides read TGCGCCAGCAGCCCCGGACAGGGTCGGAACACTGAAGCTTTCTTT.

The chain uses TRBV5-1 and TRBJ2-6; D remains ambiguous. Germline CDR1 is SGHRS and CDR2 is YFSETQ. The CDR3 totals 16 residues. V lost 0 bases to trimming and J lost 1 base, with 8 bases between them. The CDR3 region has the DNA TGCGCCAGCAGCTTGGGTTGGGGTTCTGGGGCCAACGTCCTGACTTTC. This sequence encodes CASSLGWGSGANVLTF.

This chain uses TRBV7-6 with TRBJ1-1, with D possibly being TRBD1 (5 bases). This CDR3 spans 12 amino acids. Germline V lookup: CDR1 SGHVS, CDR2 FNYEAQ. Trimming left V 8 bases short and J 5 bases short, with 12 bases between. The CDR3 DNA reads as TGTGCCAGCCTATTGACAGCAACTGAAGCTTTCTTT. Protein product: CASLLTATEAFF.

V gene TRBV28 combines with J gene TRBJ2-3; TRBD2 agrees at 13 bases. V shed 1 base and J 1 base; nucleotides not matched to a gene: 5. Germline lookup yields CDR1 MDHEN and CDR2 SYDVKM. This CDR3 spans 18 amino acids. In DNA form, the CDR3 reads TGTGCCAGCAGTTTATCCGGGACTAGCGGGATAGGCACAGATACGCAGTATTTT. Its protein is CASSLSGTSGIGTDTQYF.

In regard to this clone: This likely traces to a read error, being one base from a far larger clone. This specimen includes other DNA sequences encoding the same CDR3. The CDR3 DNA sequence: TGCGCCAGCAGCTTTCGGGCGGGAGGGTACGAGCAGTACTTC. This codes for CASSFRAGGYEQYF. This chain links TRBV5-1 with TRBJ2-5; 9 bases line up with TRBD2. The J call is in doubt because the DNA end fits TRBJ2-7 better. CDR1 is SGHRS, CDR2 YFSETQ, per germline. The CDR3 runs to 14 residues.

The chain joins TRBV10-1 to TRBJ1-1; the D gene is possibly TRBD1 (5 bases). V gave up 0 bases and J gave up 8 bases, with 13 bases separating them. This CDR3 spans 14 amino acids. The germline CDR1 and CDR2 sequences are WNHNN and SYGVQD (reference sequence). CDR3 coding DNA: TGCGCCAGCAGTGAGTCTGGGGCCTGGGCCGAAGCTTTCTTT. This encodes CASSESGAWAEAFF.